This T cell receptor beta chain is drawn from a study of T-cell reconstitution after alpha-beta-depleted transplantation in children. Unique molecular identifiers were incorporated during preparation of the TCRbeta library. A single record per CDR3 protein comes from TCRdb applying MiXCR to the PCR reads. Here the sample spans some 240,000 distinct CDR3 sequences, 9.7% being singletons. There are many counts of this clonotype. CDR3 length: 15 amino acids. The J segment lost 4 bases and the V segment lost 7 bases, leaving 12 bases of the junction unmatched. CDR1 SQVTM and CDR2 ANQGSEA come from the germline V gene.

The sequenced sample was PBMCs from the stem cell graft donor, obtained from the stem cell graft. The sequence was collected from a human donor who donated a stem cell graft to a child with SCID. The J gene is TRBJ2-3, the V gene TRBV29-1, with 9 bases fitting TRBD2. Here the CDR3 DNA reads TGCAGCGCCGTCGGCCTAGCGGGAAGGGCAGATACGCAGTATTTT. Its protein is CSAVGLAGRADTQYF.